Shown below are 5 T cell receptor beta chains from a single sample sequenced in a study of low-dose radiotherapy and immunotherapy resistance in tumors (dated by TCRdb to between 2021 and 2023). The time point label for this specimen denotes: before trial treatment. TCRdb names Illumina HiSeq 2500 as the instrument used. First-strand cDNA was synthesized using Superscript III and a set of TRAV- and TRBV-specific primers, so that both TCRalpha and TCRbeta chains were covered. A roughly 20-cycle PCR with Phusion amplified the TCRs, pairing a constant-region primer with the adapter that was attached to the V primers. TCRdb reran the public reads through fastp at Q25 and MiXCR, keeping productive beta chains. When rows share a CDR3 protein, they turn into one entry using the most common DNA and genes. Within this sample are over 70,000 distinct CDR3 sequences, with less than 35% of them counted one time only. The ten largest account for around 10% of the sample.

The input for sequencing was PBMCs, taken before treatment. The receptors originated from a female donor with ovarian cancer.

The chain recombines TRBV21-1 with TRBJ2-2; TRBD1 was called by the table and not checked on the DNA. TRBV21-1 is shown as a pseudogene. CDR3 size: 23 residues. CDR3 nucleotides: TGTGCCAGCAGCTCCCGGGTCCCGGGACAGGGGGCATGGCCCCTTCTTAACACCGGGGAGCTGTTTTTT. Amino acids: CASSSRVPGQGAWPLLNTGELFF.

This clonotype was counted at least ten times. V gene TRBV5-1 combines with J gene TRBJ1-1, with D possibly TRBD1 on 5 matching bases. The CDR3 runs to 13 residues. Trimming stripped 4 bases from V and 4 bases from J, with 11 bases between. Germline CDR1 is SGHRS and CDR2 is YFSETQ. CDR3 residues: CASSARGITEAFF. The CDR3 DNA reads as TGCGCCAGCAGCGCAAGGGGCATCACTGAAGCTTTCTTT.

Only one count was recorded for this clonotype. This chain joins TRBV28 and TRBJ1-2, with no clear D. CDR1 MDHEN and CDR2 SYDVKM come from the germline V gene. Trimming removed 6 bases from V and 8 bases from J, with 10 bases in between. This CDR3 is 11 amino acids long. CDR3 sequence: CASSSSGGYTF. The CDR3 nucleotides are TGTGCCAGCAGCTCATCGGGGGGCTACACCTTC.

This clonotype was counted ten times or more. The CDR3 DNA reads TGTGCCTGGAGCGCAGGTTCTACAGATACGCAGTATTTT. Its translation: CAWSAGSTDTQYF. The rearrangement joins TRBV30 to TRBJ2-3; no firm D call. The CDR3 has 13 amino acids. CDR1 GTSNPN and CDR2 SVGIG come from the germline V gene (reference sequence). The V gene lost 3 bases and the J gene lost 3 bases, with 10 bases spanning the gap.

This clonotype was recorded many times. The genes are TRBV4-3 and TRBJ2-7; D is possibly TRBD1 (7 bases). The CDR3 is 13 amino acids. The V end was cut by 3 bases, the J end by 6 bases, with 12 bases between. Per the germline V gene, CDR1 is LGHNA and CDR2 is YSLEER. CDR3 protein: CASSHRGAAEQYF. CDR3 in DNA: TGCGCCAGCAGCCACAGGGGGGCCGCCGAGCAGTACTTC.